This T cell receptor beta chain was sequenced for a study of lymphopenia after photon versus proton radiotherapy. Whole-study findings and limits: After lymphocyte nadir, photon-treated repertoires showed oligoclonal expansion, especially CD8+ Temra. Under photons, naive T cells and diversity fell while effector/memory populations rose. Larger post-nadir TCR diversity loss correlated inversely with survival in deceased patients. Only patients who died were analyzed for survival; proton advantage is unproven.

The V gene's germline CDR1 is MDHEN and CDR2 SYDVKM. The CDR3 loop spans 13 amino acids. V lost 10 bases, J lost 1 base, and 13 bases lay in between. As concerns this clone: The antigen is undetermined.

The method was immunoSEQ multiplex PCR; TCRdb's version includes in-frame clones alone and lacks a portion of them. The data show 15,000 to 20,000 clones, about nine tenths seen once. This chain connects TRBV28 to TRBJ1-1; D is undetermined. The clonotype originates from a man aged 65-85 years with pancreatic cancer. The material was peripheral blood, obtained from a patient treated with proton-based radiotherapy. CDR3 sequence (DNA): TGTGCCACCCTCCGGGAGACGAACACTGAAGCTTTCTTT. It codes for CATLRETNTEAFF.